A selection of T cell receptor beta chains follows, all from one sample in a study of T cell responses to AZD1222 COVID-19 vaccine. TCRdb's copy holds only in-frame clones and misses some; the assay was immunoSEQ multiplex PCR. The sample includes over 100,000 clones, 90% to 95% of them seen just once. Sequencing used peripheral blood, obtained on day 0 of AZD1222 vaccination. Receptors originate from an adult in good health. The CDR3 runs from the conserved cysteine through the conserved F or W. A D gene is named only where the DNA matches it firmly. Expanded clones get a size class; other rows say once, few or many, or leave the size out.

cdr3_aa cdr3_nt cdr3_length clone_size d_call j_call v_call
CASSSTGTGFVGQYF TGTGCCAGCAGCTCGACCGGGACAGGGTTTGTAGGGCAGTACTTC 15 . TRBD1 TRBJ2-7 TRBV7-2
CASSRELGSNQPQHF TGTGCCAGCAGCCGGGAATTGGGTAGCAATCAGCCCCAGCATTTT 15 . . TRBJ1-5 TRBV5-6
CASSQFQGPQGGHGYTF TGTGCCAGCAGCCAATTTCAAGGTCCCCAGGGGGGCCATGGCTACACCTTC 17 . TRBD1 TRBJ1-2 TRBV14
CASTLSPRATDTQYF TGTGCCAGCACCCTTTCTCCAAGGGCAACAGATACGCAGTATTTT 15 . . TRBJ2-3 TRBV4-2
CATALPGARYEQYF TGTGCCACCGCGCTACCGGGGGCGAGGTACGAGCAGTACTTC 14 . . TRBJ2-7 TRBV19
CASSPPGQLNTEAFF TGTGCCAGCAGCCCCCCGGGACAGTTGAACACTGAAGCTTTCTTT 15 . TRBD1 TRBJ1-1 TRBV3-1/TRBV3-2
CASSRDPNTEAFF TGTGCCAGCTCACGAGATCCGAACACTGAAGCTTTCTTT 13 once . TRBJ1-1 TRBV18
CASSSYWSEQYF TGTGCCAGCAGCTCCTATTGGAGCGAGCAGTACTTC 12 . . TRBJ2-7 TRBV7-6
CASSPPTGINYGYTF TGTGCCAGCAGCCCCCCGACAGGGATTAACTATGGCTACACCTTC 15 . TRBD1 TRBJ1-2 TRBV9
CSASPLAGATTHNEQFF TGCAGTGCTAGTCCTCTAGCGGGAGCGACAACCCACAATGAGCAGTTCTTC 17 . TRBD2 TRBJ2-1 TRBV20-1
CASSHLAEGSPLHF TGCGCCAGCAGCCACCTGGCCGAGGGTTCACCCCTCCACTTT 14 . . TRBJ1-6 TRBV4-3
CASSQDPGTFRWETQYF TGTGCCAGCAGCCAAGATCCCGGCACCTTCCGATGGGAGACCCAGTACTTC 17 . . TRBJ2-5 TRBV4-2
CASSQDSQGGQPQHF TGCGCCAGCAGCCAAGATTCGCAGGGGGGACAGCCCCAGCATTTT 15 once TRBD1 TRBJ1-5 TRBV4-3
CASSPDRGFGNTIYF TGTGCCAGCAGCCCTGACAGGGGGTTTGGAAACACCATATATTTT 15 once TRBD1 TRBJ1-3 TRBV5-6
CASSLEGLNQPQHF TGTGCCAGCAGCTTGGAGGGATTAAATCAGCCCCAGCATTTT 14 . . TRBJ1-5 TRBV5-6
CASTRGNYGYTF TGTGCCAGCACTAGGGGAAACTATGGCTACACCTTC 12 once . TRBJ1-2 TRBV21-1